The next 5 T cell receptor beta chains were all read from a single sample in a study of post-analysis software for immune sequencing data. cDNA libraries of TCR beta carried unique molecular identifiers. TCRdb analysed the PCR reads with MiXCR anew, one entry per CDR3 protein. Among some 260,000 distinct CDR3 sequences listed, just over 35% were seen once. The study, taken as a whole, reports: Relative to controls, patients had 5 or 6 TRBV segments at higher frequency, with TRBV5-6, TRBV5-1 and TRBV20-1 among these.

These TCRs are of unknown antigen specificity. Sequenced: blood. The receptors here all came from a girl aged 10 to 17 with multiple sclerosis.

This clonotype has at least ten counts. V gene TRBV5-1 combines with J gene TRBJ2-7; TRBD1 matches 7 bases. The CDR3 has 14 amino acids. Germline-derived CDR1 and CDR2 are SGHRS and YFSETQ. The V segment lost 0 bases and the J segment 6 bases; nucleotides outside the gene matches: 6. CDR3 in DNA: TGCGCCAGCAGCTTGGGAGACAGGGTTGGCGAGCAGTACTTC. It translates to CASSLGDRVGEQYF.

This chain connects TRBV20-1 to TRBJ2-1; D is possibly TRBD2 (7 bases). There are 16 residues in the CDR3. The germline V and J ends were trimmed by 3 bases and 5 bases, with 20 bases remaining between them. Germline lookup yields CDR1 DFQATT and CDR2 SNEGSKA (reference sequence). In nucleotides, the CDR3 is TGCAGTGCTAGGAGGGGGGGAAACACAATCCACAATGAGCAGTTCTTC. Encoded protein: CSARRGGNTIHNEQFF.

The chain joins TRBV7-9 to TRBJ1-5; 8 bases agree with TRBD1. There are 12 residues in the CDR3. Germline assignment: CDR1 SEHNR and CDR2 FQNEAQ (reference sequence). Unmatched junction bases numbered 3, after V lost 5 bases and J lost 9 bases. CDR3 in amino acids: CASSGQGSPQHF. Here the CDR3 DNA reads TGTGCCAGCAGCGGACAGGGATCGCCCCAGCATTTT.

The rearrangement links TRBV25-1 to TRBJ2-1, with D maybe TRBD2 (6 bases). Trimming took 6 bases from V and 4 from J, leaving 16 bases between them. Germline CDR1 reads MGHDK; CDR2 reads SYGVNS. There are 15 residues in the CDR3. For the CDR3, the DNA is TGTGCCAGCAGCGTAGATGGAGGGGAGTACAATGAGCAGTTCTTC. It translates to CASSVDGGEYNEQFF.

The chain links TRBV5-1 to TRBJ2-1; weak D call: TRBD2 (6 bases). Germline CDR1 is SGHRS and CDR2 is YFSETQ. Trimming removed 0 bases at V and 3 bases at J, with 10 bases between. The CDR3 consists of 15 residues. CDR3 bases: TGCGCCAGCAGCTTGGCTGGGACTCTCTACAATGAGCAGTTCTTC. Translated, it gives CASSLAGTLYNEQFF.